The clone carrying this T cell receptor (beta chain) has ten or more counts. Its antigen is as yet unknown. The source of the sample is a study of response to subunit inactivated influenza vaccine. The V and J ends lost 0 bases and 2 bases, in that order; junction bases with no gene match: 4. Germline loops: CDR1 LGHNA, CDR2 YNFKEQ. The CDR3 consists of 15 residues. Study-wide findings and caveats: Few additional T cells are recruited per seasonal influenza vaccination, authors suggested.

TCRdb called the RT-PCR reads again in MiXCR, with one record for every CDR3 protein. The sample holds approximately 680,000 distinct CDR3 sequences, approximately 14% seen once. This sequence was found in a man aged 50-59 years who received an inactivated influenza vaccine. The chain couples TRBV4-2 to TRBJ2-7, with 7 bases that match TRBD1. Material: PBMCs from blood, obtained 12 days after vaccination. The DNA for the CDR3 is TGTGCCAGCAGCCAAGAAGACAGGGCGGCCTACGAGCAGTACTTC. It translates to CASSQEDRAAYEQYF.